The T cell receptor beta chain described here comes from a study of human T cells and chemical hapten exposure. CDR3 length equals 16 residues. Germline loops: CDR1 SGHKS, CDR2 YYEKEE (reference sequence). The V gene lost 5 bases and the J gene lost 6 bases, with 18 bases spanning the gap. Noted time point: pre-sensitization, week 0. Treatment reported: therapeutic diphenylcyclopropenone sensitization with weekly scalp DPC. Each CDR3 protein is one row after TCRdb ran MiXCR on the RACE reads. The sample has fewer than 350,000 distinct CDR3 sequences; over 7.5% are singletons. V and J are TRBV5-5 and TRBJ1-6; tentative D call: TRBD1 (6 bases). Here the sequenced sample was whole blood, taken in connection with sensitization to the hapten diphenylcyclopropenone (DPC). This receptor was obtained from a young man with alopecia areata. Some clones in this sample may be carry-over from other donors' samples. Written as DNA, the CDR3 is TGTGCCAGCAGATCTCCGACAGGAAACCTTAATTCACCCCTCCACTTT. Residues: CASRSPTGNLNSPLHF. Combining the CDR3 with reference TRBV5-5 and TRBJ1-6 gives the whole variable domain DAGVTQSPTHLIKTRGQQVTLRCSPISGHKSVSWYQQVLGQGPQFIFQYYEKEERGRGNFPDRFSARQFPNYSSELNVNALLLGDSALYLCASRSPTGNLNSPLHFGNGTRLTVT.